One and the same sample provided the 23 T cell receptor beta chains below, sequenced in a study of T cell repertoires in cytomegalovirus infection. TCRdb passed the reads through MiXCR, listing each CDR3 protein once. Among 150,000 to 200,000 distinct CDR3 sequences listed, approximately 21% were seen once. Their antigens remain unidentified. This sample comprised CD8+ T cells from cultured PBMCs, obtained from culture after CMV antigen stimulation. These receptors were taken from a human donor in good health (CMV status not recorded). Some clones in this sample may be carry-over from other donors' samples.

This clonotype occurred a few times. The J gene is TRBJ2-2, the V gene TRBV6-2 or TRBV6-3; 7 bases line up with TRBD2. Germline CDR1 is MNHEY and CDR2 is SVGEGT. This CDR3 has 18 residues. Trimming took 8 bases from V and 1 from J; bases not matched to a gene: 16. The CDR3 sequence: CASGGLWVERGNTGELFF. In nucleotides, the CDR3 is TGTGCCAGCGGAGGACTATGGGTGGAGCGGGGGAACACCGGGGAGCTGTTTTTT.

The V and J genes are TRBV19 and TRBJ1-5; no definite D call. V lost 6 bases and J lost 0, with 6 bases in between. Germline V gives CDR1 LNHDA, CDR2 SQIVND (reference sequence). The CDR3 consists of 13 residues. The CDR3 coding sequence is TGTGCCAGTAGGTCGAATAGCAATCAGCCCCAGCATTTT. Amino acid sequence: CASRSNSNQPQHF.

The chain is built from TRBV2 and TRBJ2-7; D assignment may be TRBD1 or TRBD2 (5 bases each). Germline V gene data show CDR1 as SNHLY and CDR2 as FYNNEI. V was clipped by 7 bases and J by 4 bases, with 14 bases between them. CDR3 length equals 13 residues. CDR3 nucleotide sequence: TGTGCCAGCATCCCCAGAGGGGCTTACGAGCAGTACTTC. As protein: CASIPRGAYEQYF.

V and J are TRBV7-8 and TRBJ2-7, with 10 bases lining up with TRBD1. Germline V CDR1 and CDR2: SGHVS, FQNEAQ. V dropped 8 bases and J dropped 2; count of bases not matched to a gene: 12. This CDR3 has 16 amino acids. The CDR3 DNA follows: TGTGCCAGCTACATCTCTCAAGGACAGGGGGCCTACGAGCAGTACTTC. This translates into CASYISQGQGAYEQYF.

V gene TRBV5-1 combines with J gene TRBJ2-1; D might be TRBD1 (7 bases). The V and J ends lost 3 bases and 6 bases respectively, with 13 bases between them. The germline CDR1 and CDR2 sequences are SGHRS and YFSETQ. The CDR3 sequence is 14 residues long. The CDR3 DNA is TGCGCCAGCAGCTACCGACAGGGAGGCAATGAGCAGTTCTTC. Amino acid sequence: CASSYRQGGNEQFF.

This chain uses TRBV27 with TRBJ1-2; 7 nucleotides agree with TRBD1. With V trimmed by 6 bases and J by 6 bases, 4 bases remained unmatched. The CDR3 runs to 12 residues. The germline CDR1 and CDR2 sequences are MNHEY and SMNVEV (reference sequence). CDR3 sequence (DNA): TGTGCCAGCAGGAGGACAGGAGATGGCTACACCTTC. This translates into CASRRTGDGYTF.

This clonotype has only a few counts. The chain joins TRBV11-1 to TRBJ2-7; the match to TRBD1 covers 7 bases. The CDR3 has 16 residues. Germline lookup yields CDR1 SGHAT and CDR2 FQDESV (reference sequence). The V segment lost 0 bases and the J segment 2 bases; nucleotides outside the gene matches: 7. The CDR3 loop reads CASSLAAGTETYEQYF. As DNA, the CDR3 is TGTGCCAGCAGCTTAGCCGCCGGGACAGAAACCTACGAGCAGTACTTC.

This clonotype has only a few counts. Here the CDR3 reads CASSLSGTPGDTQYF. The CDR3 DNA reads TGTGCCAGCAGCTTATCCGGGACACCCGGGGATACGCAGTATTTT. The chain uses TRBV7-8 and TRBJ2-3, with D maybe TRBD1 (6 bases). The CDR3 has 15 amino acids. The V and J ends lost 2 bases and 6 bases respectively, with 15 bases between them. CDR1 is SGHVS and CDR2 is FQNEAQ in the germline V gene.

This clonotype was counted between two and nine times. The rearrangement links TRBV11-2 to TRBJ1-2, with 7 bases that match TRBD1. The CDR3 runs 15 residues. The germline V gene encodes CDR1 SGHAT and CDR2 FQNNGV. Germline trimming cut 3 bases from V and 0 bases from J; bases unmatched to any gene: 4. The CDR3 reads CASSFAGTANYGYTF. The DNA for the CDR3 is TGTGCCAGCAGCTTCGCTGGGACAGCTAACTATGGCTACACCTTC.

This clonotype was recorded a few times. The chain carries TRBV7-9 and TRBJ1-2, with 7 bases aligning to TRBD1. Looked up from germline, CDR1 is SEHNR and CDR2 is FQNEAQ (reference sequence). Trimming removed 5 bases from V and 8 bases from J; junction bases left unmatched: 14. The CDR3 is 15 amino acids. The CDR3 DNA follows: TGTGCCAGCAGCCCCCCAGGCGACAGGGAGGGCGGCTACACCTTC. Amino acid sequence: CASSPPGDREGGYTF.

In this sample, this clonotype turned up a few times. The genes are TRBV7-8 and TRBJ1-5; tentative D call: TRBD1 (5 bases). Per the germline V gene, CDR1 is SGHVS and CDR2 is FQNEAQ. The CDR3 runs to 16 residues. V lost 5 bases to trimming and J lost 7 bases, with 21 bases between them. This CDR3 reads CASSQKGPSYRQPQHF. The CDR3 DNA reads as TGTGCCAGCAGCCAGAAGGGGCCATCTTACAGGCAGCCCCAGCATTTT.

In this sample, this clonotype turned up many times. V gene TRBV12-3 or TRBV12-4 combines with J gene TRBJ1-4, with a tentative D call TRBD1 (5 bases). V was trimmed by 8 bases and J by 8 bases, leaving 15 bases between them. This CDR3 has 13 amino acids. CDR3 bases: TGTGCCAGCCAAGACAGCGTTGGCGAAAAACTGTTTTTT. It translates to CASQDSVGEKLFF.

V is TRBV9 and J is TRBJ1-5; D possibly corresponds to TRBD1 (5 bases). The CDR3 has 15 residues. CDR1 is SGDLS and CDR2 is YYNGEE in the germline V gene. V was clipped by 5 bases and J by 5 bases, with 17 bases between them. In DNA form, the CDR3 reads TGTGCCAGCAGTCGCGGGGCATCGCGGGATCAGCCCCAGCATTTT. Residues: CASSRGASRDQPQHF.

This clonotype was counted only a few times. The chain joins TRBV7-2 to TRBJ1-4; D gene uncertain. CDR3 length: 15 amino acids. Per germline, CDR1 SGHTA and CDR2 FQGNSA. Trimming stripped 5 bases from V and 8 bases from J, with 18 bases between. The CDR3 DNA sequence: TGTGCCAGCAGCCCGGTTTTGGGGTCGGAGGAAAAACTGTTTTTT. Protein: CASSPVLGSEEKLFF.

The V gene is TRBV7-9, the J gene TRBJ2-7; 8 bases are shared with TRBD1. J gave up 3 bases and V 4 bases, and 5 bases lay outside the gene matches. The CDR3 consists of 14 residues. The germline V gene has CDR1 SEHNR and CDR2 FQNEAQ (reference sequence). The CDR3 DNA is TGTGCCAGCAGCTCCCCGACAGGGGACTACGAGCAGTACTTC. This encodes CASSSPTGDYEQYF.

The table lists this clonotype with a few counts. V is TRBV7-8 and J is TRBJ2-7; the match to TRBD1 covers 7 bases. This CDR3 spans 16 amino acids. The V and J ends lost 4 bases and 3 bases, in that order; junction bases with no gene match: 12. Germline lookup yields CDR1 SGHVS and CDR2 FQNEAQ. In nucleotides, the CDR3 is TGTGCCAGCAGCTCACGACAGGGCGCTGACAACTACGAGCAGTACTTC. The encoded protein is CASSSRQGADNYEQYF.

This clonotype appeared a few times. The chain is built from TRBV6-6 and TRBJ2-7; no reliable D call. CDR3 length: 12 amino acids. Trimming took 6 bases from V and 4 from J, leaving 10 bases between them. Germline V lookup: CDR1 MNHNY, CDR2 SVGAGI (reference sequence). Here the CDR3 reads CASRVWGYEQYF. In nucleotides, the CDR3 is TGTGCCAGCAGGGTTTGGGGTTACGAGCAGTACTTC.

This clonotype has just one count. This chain links TRBV20-1 with TRBJ1-2; maybe TRBD1 (6 bases). This CDR3 spans 13 amino acids. Germline CDR1 reads DFQATT; CDR2 reads SNEGSKA (reference sequence). Trimming removed 6 bases from V and 2 bases from J, with 13 bases in between. The DNA for the CDR3 is TGCAGTGCGGGGGGGGCAGACAACTATGGCTACACCTTC. Residues: CSAGGADNYGYTF.

The chain links TRBV12-3 or TRBV12-4 to TRBJ1-1; D ambiguous. The CDR3 is 13 amino acids. Trimming stripped 5 bases from V and 0 bases from J, with 7 bases between. The CDR3 protein is CASSPSVNTEAFF. CDR3 coding DNA: TGTGCCAGCAGTCCCTCAGTGAACACTGAAGCTTTCTTT.

The rearrangement uses TRBV2 and TRBJ2-1; no clear D gene. Between the trimmed V and J ends, which lost 7 bases and 1 base, there was a span of 11 bases. The CDR3 loop spans 14 amino acids. Germline V gene lookup returns CDR1 SNHLY and CDR2 FYNNEI. For the CDR3, the DNA is TGTGCCAGCACCCTTAGTGGATCCTACAATGAGCAGTTCTTC. Protein: CASTLSGSYNEQFF.

V and J are TRBV7-2 and TRBJ1-6; maybe TRBD1 (6 bases). Trimming shortened V by 1 base and J by 10 bases, and 11 bases separated the two germline ends. CDR1 and CDR2 from the germline V gene are SGHTA and FQGNSA. The CDR3 contains 14 residues. CDR3 amino acids: CASSLGTEASPLHF. Written as DNA, the CDR3 is TGTGCCAGCAGCTTAGGGACAGAAGCATCACCCCTCCACTTT.

A few counts support this clonotype. The V and J genes are TRBV11-1 and TRBJ1-5; possible D gene TRBD1, 5 bases. The CDR3 is 14 amino acids. V shed 5 bases and J shed 3 bases, with 11 bases lying between them. CDR1 SGHAT and CDR2 FQDESV come from the germline V gene (reference sequence). CDR3 amino acids: CASSPPGPNQPQHF. The CDR3 nucleotides read TGTGCCAGCAGCCCCCCGGGACCCAATCAGCCCCAGCATTTT.

This clonotype was recorded a few times. CDR3 bases: TGCAGTGCTACCACGACAGGGTTCGCCTACGAGCAGTACTTC. It is translated as CSATTTGFAYEQYF. The chain recombines TRBV20-1 with TRBJ2-7; the match to TRBD1 covers 7 bases. CDR1 DFQATT and CDR2 SNEGSKA come from the germline V gene (reference sequence). V lost 4 bases and J lost 2; bases outside the gene matches: 8. This CDR3 is built from 14 residues.